Included here is one T cell receptor beta chain sequence, with context. The antigen it binds to is not known. Base quality data are lacking; no much larger clone is found one base away. The sample belongs to a study of blood T cell repertoires in COVID-19 (TCRdb year 2020). The study in broad terms: Collaborator samples came from the United States, Italy and Spain and covered acute and convalescent phases of COVID-19. The dataset comprised deeply sampled blood TCRbeta repertoires from subjects exposed to, actively infected with, or recovered from COVID-19. Samples came from the ongoing ImmuneRACE study (first 160 participants) plus 1,254 subjects from 6 global collaborators. The material from the prospective study consisted of cDNA or gDNA derived from T cells, B-cell-depleted T cells, or PBMCs. A freely available public database, intended as a resource for researchers studying the immune response to SARS-CoV-2, is where the repertoires were released. Sample metadata almost always included a de-identified subject ID, COVID-19 status, age in years and sex. Where available, HLA class I and class II types were obtained from metadata supplied by the sample provider rather than from assay-based typing.

The immunoSEQ Assay, a bias-controlled multiplex PCR, was used to amplify TCRbeta CDR3 regions from genomic DNA. Per the authors' processing: Nucleated cell counts per sample were estimated from amplification of reference gene primers within the assay. Sequence reads were collapsed and filtered to measure the absolute abundance of every unique TCRbeta CDR3 rearrangement. Productive Simpson clonality was computed per sample as the square root of Simpson's diversity index over productive rearrangements. The table comes from immuneACCESS by way of TCRdb, which keeps in-frame sequences with V and J called. Part of the clones is missing from these tables; in studies checked, under half for an unresolved V gene and the rest for unknown reasons. For V, J and clone size, that table is used; D and trimming come from the DNA. The sample includes around 47,000 clones, with roughly four fifths observed a single time. 20% to 30% of the sample goes to the ten largest clones.

As encoded in the germline V gene (reference sequence), CDR1 is MNHEY while CDR2 is SMNVEV. The germline ends are 16 bases apart after V is trimmed by 8 bases and J by 3 bases. The CDR3 covers 15 residues, taking in both the cysteine and the phenylalanine. Only the CDR3 DNA is retained, 45 bases long and in frame from the first base. One collaborating source in Seattle enrolled patients while the patients were actively infected and followed the patients over time throughout the course of disease. Whole blood was collected in K2EDTA tubes by collaborating institutions according to the institutions' own protocols. For TCRbeta analysis, collaborators shipped samples in one of three forms: frozen whole blood, isolated PBMCs, or DNA extracted from either of those sample types. Results and caveats for the whole study, not just this receptor: How much clinical and demographic metadata was included differed by source and by participant, and the metadata was provided uncurated.

The sequence joins TRBV27 to TRBJ2-2; the D gene is perhaps TRBD1, from 6 matching bases. The clonotype was recovered from an elderly woman with COVID-19, enrolled during active disease. The sample consisted of peripheral blood. The CDR3 protein is CASRPGQKYTGELFF. The DNA sequence is as follows: TGTGCCAGCCGACCGGGACAAAAGTACACCGGGGAGCTGTTTTTT.